This T cell receptor beta chain was found in a study of cytomegalovirus exposure and HLA in healthy donors. This clone was seen only once. Its antigen remains unidentified. Researchers ran the PCR with 60 Vbeta and 13 Jbeta primers. As originally analysed: Per a later analysis, the number of unique TCR beta chains was about 80 million, of which about 11 million were shared. Some clones are missing from TCRdb's copy, which holds only in-frame ones; the method was immunoSEQ multiplex PCR. For V, J and clone size, that table is used; D and trimming come from the DNA. The repertoire holds about 130,000 clones, with roughly 66% as singletons. Study results and limitations: CMV serostatus stood as the only immune exposure information on hand. An apparent linkage of common viral pathogens to several of the most significant clusters emerged in a later analysis.

The ends lost 1 base at V and 7 bases at J; junction bases unmatched: 8. Germline CDR1 SGHRS, CDR2 YFSETQ. The length of the CDR3 is 16 residues. The sample comprised PBMCs. This clonotype originated in a man in his sixties in good health and CMV-seropositive. The chain is built from TRBV5-1 and TRBJ2-2, with 9 positions matching TRBD1. CDR3 sequence reads: CASSLMGQGIIGELFF. DNA for the CDR3: TGCGCCAGCAGCTTGATGGGACAGGGAATAATCGGGGAGCTGTTTTTT.